The 28 T cell receptor beta chains listed next were all sequenced from one sample in a study of cytomegalovirus exposure and HLA in healthy donors. Generated by immunoSEQ multiplex PCR, the TCRdb table keeps only in-frame clones and is missing some. The table has approximately 200,000 clones, roughly 81% seen once. The source material was PBMCs. The source is a woman in her thirties in good health and CMV-seronegative.

This rearrangement joins TRBV7-2 to TRBJ1-2; TRBD1 might be the D (5 bases). Between the trimmed V and J ends, which lost 1 base and 2 bases, there was a span of 11 bases. CDR3 length: 15 residues. The germline gives CDR1 SGHTA, CDR2 FQGNSA. In DNA, the CDR3 is TGTGCCAGCAGCTTAGGGCAGGGCGGAAACTATGGCTACACCTTC. Amino acids: CASSLGQGGNYGYTF. The full variable domain, with the rest looked up from reference TRBV7-2 and TRBJ1-2, is GAGVSQSPSNKVTEKGKDVELRCDPISGHTALYWYRQSLGQGLEFLIYFQGNSAPDKSGLPSDRFSAERTGGSVSTLTIQRTQQEDSAVYLCASSLGQGGNYGYTFGSGTRLTVV.

The chain recombines TRBV7-9 with TRBJ1-1; 7 bases align to TRBD1. The CDR3 covers 12 residues. Trimming removed 5 bases from V and 12 bases from J; junction bases left unmatched: 9. Per germline, CDR1 SEHNR and CDR2 FQNEAQ (reference sequence). The CDR3 DNA sequence: TGTGCCAGCAGCCCCCGACAGGGACAGACTTTCTTT. This sequence encodes CASSPRQGQTFF. The full variable domain, completed using reference TRBV7-9 and TRBJ1-1, is DTGVSQNPRHKITKRGQNVTFRCDPISEHNRLYWYRQTLGQGPEFLTYFQNEAQLEKSRLLSDRFSAERPKGSFSTLEIQRTEQGDSAMYLCASSPRQGQTFFGQGTRLTVV.

The V gene is TRBV10-2, the J gene TRBJ2-7; no reliable D call. The germline gives CDR1 WSHSY, CDR2 SAAADI. V dropped 8 bases and J dropped 0 bases, with 14 bases sitting between them. The CDR3 extends over 14 amino acids. CDR3 protein: CASGPSTSSYEQYF. Written as DNA, the CDR3 is TGCGCCAGCGGGCCCTCAACCTCCTCCTACGAGCAGTACTTC.

The rearrangement links TRBV19 to TRBJ2-5, with D possibly matching TRBD1 (6 bases). V lost 2 bases and J 7 bases, leaving 17 bases between the germline ends. Germline CDR1 LNHDA, CDR2 SQIVND (reference sequence). CDR3 length: 15 residues. CDR3 in DNA: TGTGCCAGTAGTATACGTGGGGACATAGGAGCGACCCAGTACTTC. Translating it yields CASSIRGDIGATQYF.

The chain combines TRBV6-8 with TRBJ2-3, with D maybe TRBD1 (6 bases). CDR1 MNHGY and CDR2 SAAAGT come from the germline V gene. Trimming cost V 7 bases and J 0 bases, with 23 bases left between them. The CDR3 has 18 amino acids. The CDR3 loop is CASIWSGDTDHSTDTQYF. CDR3 nucleotides: TGTGCCAGCATTTGGTCAGGGGACACCGACCATAGCACAGATACGCAGTATTTT.

This clone was detected a few times. V is TRBV19 and J is TRBJ2-7; TRBD1 matches 7 bases. Per germline, CDR1 LNHDA and CDR2 SQIVND (reference sequence). Trimming at V came to 7 bases and at J to 2 bases, leaving 8 bases not matched to a gene. The CDR3 extends over 14 amino acids. CDR3 loop: CASTSRDRPYEQYF. The DNA of the CDR3 is TGTGCCAGTACTAGCCGGGACAGACCCTACGAGCAGTACTTC.

This chain connects TRBV21-1 to TRBJ2-6; the table's TRBD2 call for D was not verified on the DNA. TRBV21-1 is shown as a pseudogene. The CDR3 has 16 residues. Here the CDR3 reads CASSNGDSCGANVLTF. CDR3 bases: TGTGCCAGCAGCAACGGGGACTCTTGCGGGGCCAACGTCCTGACTTTC.

This chain's CDR3 is CASRVSGNRDEKLFF. The CDR3 coding sequence is TGTGCCAGCAGAGTTTCCGGGAATCGGGATGAAAAACTGTTTTTT. The chain recombines TRBV2 with TRBJ1-4; D uncertain. Germline lookup yields CDR1 SNHLY and CDR2 FYNNEI. The CDR3 runs 15 residues. V dropped 6 bases and J dropped 6 bases, with 17 bases sitting between them.

The rearrangement links TRBV7-2 to TRBJ2-3; a possible D gene is TRBD1 (5 bases). Germline V CDR1 and CDR2: SGHTA, FQGNSA. The length of the CDR3 is 13 residues. V lost 0 bases, J lost 8 bases, and 9 bases lay in between. As DNA, the CDR3 is TGTGCCAGCAGCTTAGCGGGAAGGGGTACGCAGTATTTT. This codes for CASSLAGRGTQYF. Drawing the rest from reference TRBV7-2 and TRBJ2-3, the complete variable domain is GAGVSQSPSNKVTEKGKDVELRCDPISGHTALYWYRQSLGQGLEFLIYFQGNSAPDKSGLPSDRFSAERTGGSVSTLTIQRTQQEDSAVYLCASSLAGRGTQYFGPGTRLTVL.

This rearrangement joins TRBV27 to TRBJ2-1, with 8 positions matching TRBD1. Germline V gene data show CDR1 as MNHEY and CDR2 as SMNVEV (reference sequence). After removal of 4 bases from V and 6 bases from J, the junction contained 8 bases not matched to a gene. The length of the CDR3 is 15 residues. CDR3 sequence reads: CASSYWTGLGNEQFF. The CDR3 nucleotides read TGTGCCAGCAGTTACTGGACAGGGTTGGGCAATGAGCAGTTCTTC.

The V call is TRBV30, the J call TRBJ2-5, with D possibly matching TRBD2 (6 bases). CDR3 length equals 10 residues. Germline-derived CDR1 and CDR2 are GTSNPN and SVGIG (reference sequence). As DNA, the CDR3 is TGTAGTTTTGGGAGGGAGACCCAGTACTTC. Its translation: CSFGRETQYF.

A note on this clone: The sample has other DNA sequences that encode this CDR3 too. The chain combines TRBV5-5 with TRBJ1-5; D is ambiguous. The CDR3 runs to 15 residues. Between the trimmed V and J ends, which lost 0 bases and 0 bases, there was a span of 7 bases. CDR1 and CDR2 (germline): SGHKS, YYEKEE (reference sequence). The CDR3 spells CASSLASGSNQPQHF. Written as DNA, the CDR3 is TGTGCCAGCAGCTTGGCCAGCGGTAGCAATCAGCCCCAGCATTTT.

The V and J genes are TRBV5-1 and TRBJ1-1; 7 positions match TRBD1. Germline values: CDR1 SGHRS, CDR2 YFSETQ. The V segment lost 3 bases and the J segment 6 bases; nucleotides outside the gene matches: 8. CDR3 length equals 14 residues. The DNA for the CDR3 is TGCGCCAGCAGCTACCGGGACAGAGGCGCTGAAGCTTTCTTT. It encodes CASSYRDRGAEAFF.

V usage is TRBV5-1 and J usage is TRBJ2-5, with a weak D call TRBD1 (6 bases). The CDR3 length is 14 residues. Per the germline V gene, CDR1 is SGHRS and CDR2 is YFSETQ. With 4 bases removed from V and 2 bases from J, the gap between germline ends came to 12 bases. CDR3 nucleotide sequence: TGCGCCAGCAGCGGGAGCCAGGGGCAAGAGACCCAGTACTTC. Its protein product is CASSGSQGQETQYF.

J is TRBJ2-7 and V is TRBV4-2; TRBD1 aligns across 10 bases. V lost 0 bases and J lost 4; bases outside the gene matches: 6. The CDR3 sequence is 16 residues long. Germline-derived CDR1 and CDR2 are LGHNA and YNFKEQ. The CDR3 DNA is TGTGCCAGCAGCCAAGATCAAGGGACAGGGGATTACGAGCAGTACTTC. This codes for CASSQDQGTGDYEQYF.

This clone was detected a few times. Other DNA variants within this sample encode the same CDR3. This chain uses TRBV7-7 with TRBJ2-7; TRBD1 aligns across 10 bases. There are 14 residues in the CDR3. CDR1 and CDR2 from the germline V gene are SSHAT and FNYEAQ (reference sequence). J gave up 1 base and V 8 bases, and 5 bases lay outside the gene matches. CDR3 nucleotides: TGTGCCAGCTCCCGGGACAGGGGATCCTACGAGCAGTACTTC. Protein product: CASSRDRGSYEQYF.

This clone was observed many times. The chain couples TRBV27 to TRBJ2-5, with D unresolved. In germline, CDR1 is MNHEY, CDR2 SMNVEV (reference sequence). The CDR3 length is 14 residues. Deletions cut 6 bases from V and 5 bases from J, with 16 bases between. This CDR3 is CASSDTLKGETQYF. The CDR3 bases are TGTGCCAGCAGCGACACCCTTAAAGGCGAGACCCAGTACTTC.

V is TRBV7-6 and J is TRBJ2-6; D is uncertain. Looked up from germline, CDR1 is SGHVS and CDR2 is FNYEAQ. Trimming removed 5 bases at V and 2 bases at J, with 16 bases between. This CDR3 is built from 17 residues. The CDR3 bases are TGTGCCAGCAGCCCAATCCCCCCCCAGGCTGGGGCCAACGTCCTGACTTTC. This encodes CASSPIPPQAGANVLTF. The whole variable domain, filled in from reference TRBV7-6 and TRBJ2-6, reads GAGVSQSPRYKVTKRGQDVALRCDPISGHVSLYWYRQALGQGPEFLTYFNYEAQQDKSGLPNDRFSAERPEGSISTLTIQRTEQRDSAMYRCASSPIPPQAGANVLTFGAGSRLTVL.

The chain has TRBV18 and TRBJ2-7; 11 bases map to TRBD2. The ends lost 3 bases at V and 1 base at J; junction bases unmatched: 2. The CDR3 has 15 residues. Germline CDR1 and CDR2: KGHSH and LQKENI. CDR3 region: CASSPRTSGSYEQYF. DNA of the CDR3: TGTGCCAGCTCACCCCGGACTAGCGGGTCCTACGAGCAGTACTTC. The full variable domain, completed using reference TRBV18 and TRBJ2-7, is NAGVMQNPRHLVRRRGQEARLRCSPMKGHSHVYWYRQLPEEGLKFMVYLQKENIIDESGMPKERFSAEFPKEGPSILRIQQVVRGDSAAYFCASSPRTSGSYEQYFGPGTRLTVT.

This chain links TRBV6-1 with TRBJ1-2; D not certain. The CDR3 sequence is 16 residues long. Germline CDR1 MNHNS, CDR2 SASEGT. The germline V and J ends were trimmed by 1 base and 4 bases, with 16 bases remaining between them. CDR3 nucleotide sequence: TGTGCCAGCAGTGAAGGCGGGCAGGCCCTAATCTATGGCTACACCTTC. The encoded protein is CASSEGGQALIYGYTF.

J is TRBJ2-3 and V is TRBV25-1; 8 bases are shared with TRBD1. Losses at the gene ends were 6 bases for V and 2 bases for J; bases not matched to a gene: 7. The CDR3 runs to 15 residues. Germline lookup yields CDR1 MGHDK and CDR2 SYGVNS. The CDR3 DNA sequence: TGTGCCAGCAGGGAGGACAGGGCCATCACAGATACGCAGTATTTT. It translates to CASREDRAITDTQYF.

The gene calls are TRBV28 and TRBJ2-1; 12 nucleotides align to TRBD2. Germline V lookup: CDR1 MDHEN, CDR2 SYDVKM. This CDR3 has 14 amino acids. With 2 bases clipped from V and 14 bases from J, the junction kept 7 bases outside the gene matches. CDR3 in DNA: TGTGCCAGCAGTTTAATGCCTAGCGGGGGGGAGGAGTTCTTC. Translating it yields CASSLMPSGGEEFF.

The chain is built from TRBV2 and TRBJ2-3, with 9 bases that match TRBD1. The V and J ends lost 0 bases and 9 bases, in that order; junction bases with no gene match: 13. Per germline, CDR1 SNHLY and CDR2 FYNNEI. This CDR3 contains 17 residues. The DNA for the CDR3 is TGTGCCAGCAGTGAAGCGTTGCCCTTGACAGGGGGAAGAACGCAGTATTTT. Translated, it gives CASSEALPLTGGRTQYF.

The table lists this clone with a few counts. This chain links TRBV5-1 with TRBJ2-2, with TRBD2 as a possible D gene (7 bases). The V end was cut by 0 bases, the J end by 3 bases, with 9 bases between. The CDR3 extends over 15 amino acids. In germline, CDR1 is SGHRS, CDR2 YFSETQ. CDR3 protein: CASSLAGGDTGELFF. The CDR3 DNA reads TGCGCCAGCAGCTTGGCGGGGGGCGACACCGGGGAGCTGTTTTTT.

The J gene is TRBJ2-2, the V gene TRBV5-1; D is perhaps TRBD2 (5 bases). Germline V gives CDR1 SGHRS, CDR2 YFSETQ. The CDR3 spans 13 residues. With 4 bases removed from V and 2 bases from J, the gap between germline ends came to 6 bases. The CDR3 loop is CASSDYNTGELFF. For the CDR3, the DNA is TGCGCCAGCAGCGACTACAACACCGGGGAGCTGTTTTTT.

This chain uses TRBV18 with TRBJ1-4; D uncertain. Germline V lookup: CDR1 KGHSH, CDR2 LQKENI. The CDR3 is 13 residues long. V was cut by 2 bases and J by 8 bases, with 9 bases left in between. The CDR3 DNA sequence: TGTGCCAGCTCACCAATCAGAGGGGAAAAACTGTTTTTT. This translates into CASSPIRGEKLFF.

The genes are TRBV5-1 and TRBJ2-3; 7 nucleotides match TRBD1. With V trimmed by 3 bases and J by 0 bases, 7 bases remained unmatched. From germline, CDR1 is SGHRS and CDR2 YFSETQ. The CDR3 runs to 16 residues. CDR3 loop: CASSSEGGLSTDTQYF. CDR3 bases: TGCGCCAGCAGCTCCGAAGGGGGCCTCAGCACAGATACGCAGTATTTT.

This clone has just one count. The chain is built from TRBV30 and TRBJ2-1, with 7 bases that match TRBD2. Germline V gives CDR1 GTSNPN, CDR2 SVGIG (reference sequence). The CDR3 has 15 amino acids. V dropped 2 bases and J dropped 6; count of bases not matched to a gene: 10. The CDR3 region is CAWSWLAAMTNEQFF. CDR3 DNA: TGTGCCTGGAGTTGGCTAGCGGCCATGACCAATGAGCAGTTCTTC.